This record concerns one TCR beta chain sequence. Data came from immunoSEQ multiplex PCR; TCRdb stores just in-frame clones and leaves some out. The table shows approximately 35,000 clones, with about 90% occurring only once. The length of the CDR3 is 13 residues. The germline V gene has CDR1 SGHTS and CDR2 YDEGEE. V lost 6 bases, J lost 4 bases, and 13 bases lay in between. The data stem from a study of chemoradiotherapy in HPV16-positive cancers. The material was blood, obtained from a patient who underwent chemoradiotherapy. The chain combines TRBV5-8 with TRBJ1-2; D perhaps matches TRBD1 (6 bases). This receptor was taken from a human donor with HPV-associated anogenital cancer. CDR3 residues: CASIRQEGYGYTF. The CDR3 bases are TGTGCCAGCATACGACAGGAAGGCTATGGCTACACCTTC.